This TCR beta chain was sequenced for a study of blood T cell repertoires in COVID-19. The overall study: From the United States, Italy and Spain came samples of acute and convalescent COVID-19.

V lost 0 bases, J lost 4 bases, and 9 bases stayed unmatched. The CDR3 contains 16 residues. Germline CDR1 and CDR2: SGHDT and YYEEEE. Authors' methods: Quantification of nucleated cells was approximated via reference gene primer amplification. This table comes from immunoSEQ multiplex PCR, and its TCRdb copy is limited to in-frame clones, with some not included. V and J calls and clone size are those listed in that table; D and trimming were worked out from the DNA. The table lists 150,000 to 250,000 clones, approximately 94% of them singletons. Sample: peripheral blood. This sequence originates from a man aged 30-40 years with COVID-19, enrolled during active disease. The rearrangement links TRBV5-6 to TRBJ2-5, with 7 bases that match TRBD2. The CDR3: CASSLVPTSSRETQYF. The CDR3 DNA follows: TGTGCCAGCAGCTTGGTCCCGACTAGCAGTAGAGAGACCCAGTACTTC.